The 25 T cell receptor beta chains given below trace back to one sample, sequenced in a study of cytomegalovirus exposure and HLA in healthy donors. With 60 Vbeta and 13 Jbeta primers, the PCR was carried out. Sequencing was performed with immunoSEQ multiplex PCR; in TCRdb, only in-frame clones are kept and a portion is missing. The table has about 160,000 clones, approximately 80% seen once. Sequencing was performed on PBMCs. The source is a boy younger than 10 in good health and CMV-seronegative.

The chain carries TRBV11-3 and TRBJ2-1; TRBD2 agrees at 14 bases. Trimming at V came to 5 bases and at J to 2 bases, leaving 8 bases not matched to a gene. The CDR3 consists of 18 residues. The V gene's germline CDR1 is SGHNT and CDR2 YENEEA. The CDR3 region has the DNA TGTGCCAGCAGCCCCGGACTAGCGGGAGGAACCCCCTACAATGAGCAGTTCTTC. It translates to CASSPGLAGGTPYNEQFF.

The chain has TRBV2 and TRBJ2-7; the match to TRBD1 covers 9 bases. Trimming took 6 bases from V and 4 from J; bases not matched to a gene: 7. The CDR3 is 14 residues long. Germline V lookup: CDR1 SNHLY, CDR2 FYNNEI. The CDR3 nucleotides read TGTGCCAGCAGATTGACCGGGACAGGGTACGAGCAGTACTTC. It codes for CASRLTGTGYEQYF.

V is TRBV12-5 and J is TRBJ2-3; 14 bases map to TRBD2. The CDR3 has 17 residues. Germline V gene lookup returns CDR1 LGHNT and CDR2 FRNRAP. The V segment lost 0 bases and the J segment 6 bases; nucleotides outside the gene matches: 5. The CDR3 bases are TGTGCTAGTGGTTTGGTACCGACTAGCGGGGGGGTTGATACGCAGTATTTT. Its protein is CASGLVPTSGGVDTQYF.

The chain uses TRBV6-5 and TRBJ2-1; the D gene is possibly TRBD1 (6 bases). From germline, CDR1 is MNHEY and CDR2 SVGAGI. The germline V and J ends were trimmed by 0 bases and 4 bases, with 13 bases remaining between them. CDR3 size: 16 residues. CDR3 sequence reads: CASSYSQGLVYNEQFF. The CDR3 DNA reads as TGTGCCAGCAGTTACTCGCAGGGGCTAGTTTACAATGAGCAGTTCTTC.

The J gene is TRBJ1-6, the V gene TRBV5-4; TRBD1 might be the D (5 bases). The CDR3 extends over 14 amino acids. Deletions cut 3 bases from V and 5 bases from J, with 9 bases between. Germline V gene lookup returns CDR1 SGHNT and CDR2 YYREEE (reference sequence). In DNA form, the CDR3 reads TGTGCCAGCAGCTCCGGGGGGGATAATTCACCCCTCCACTTT. Translating gives CASSSGGDNSPLHF.

A few counts support this clone. This chain connects TRBV27 to TRBJ2-7; no firm D call. This CDR3 is built from 13 residues. The V end lost 4 bases, the J end lost 7 bases, and 14 bases lay between the germline ends. Germline V gene data show CDR1 as MNHEY and CDR2 as SMNVEV (reference sequence). CDR3 nucleotides: TGTGCCAGCAGTTGGGGTCCCAAGAGGGAGCAGTACGTC. This encodes CASSWGPKREQYV.

The J gene is TRBJ2-7, the V gene TRBV27; a possible D gene is TRBD1 (5 bases). This CDR3 has 14 residues. Trimming shortened V by 6 bases and J by 6 bases, and 18 bases separated the two germline ends. The germline V gene encodes CDR1 MNHEY and CDR2 SMNVEV (reference sequence). This CDR3 reads CASRLGAPRGEQYF. The CDR3 bases are TGTGCCAGCAGACTTGGGGCTCCTAGGGGCGAGCAGTACTTC.

The chain employs TRBV6-5 and TRBJ1-6; a weak D match, TRBD1 (6 bases). From germline, CDR1 is MNHEY and CDR2 SVGAGI. This CDR3 spans 16 amino acids. V lost 0 bases and J lost 9, with 15 bases in between. The CDR3 region is CASSYSVVGGSSPLHF. The DNA for the CDR3 is TGTGCCAGCAGTTACTCAGTAGTTGGGGGCTCTTCACCCCTCCACTTT.

This rearrangement joins TRBV30 to TRBJ1-2, with D possibly being TRBD1 (5 bases). Between the trimmed V and J ends, which lost 1 base and 4 bases, there was a span of 13 bases. Germline assignment: CDR1 GTSNPN and CDR2 SVGIG (reference sequence). This CDR3 is built from 14 residues. In DNA, the CDR3 is TGTGCCTGGAGTGGCCAGCAGGGTGGCTATGGCTACACCTTC. As protein: CAWSGQQGGYGYTF. The full variable domain, in which reference TRBV30 and TRBJ1-2 provide the parts outside the CDR3, is SQTIHQWPATLVQPVGSPLSLECTVEGTSNPNLYWYRQAAGRGLQLLFYSVGIGQISSEVPQNLSASRPQDRQFILSSKKLLLSDSGFYLCAWSGQQGGYGYTFGSGTRLTVV.

The V gene is TRBV9, the J gene TRBJ1-2; 8 positions match TRBD1. The CDR3 is made up of 15 amino acids. Germline-derived CDR1 and CDR2 are SGDLS and YYNGEE. V dropped 0 bases and J dropped 5; count of bases not matched to a gene: 6. CDR3 sequence: CASSVDSGGRYGYTF. The CDR3 coding sequence is TGTGCCAGCAGCGTAGATTCAGGGGGCCGGTATGGCTACACCTTC.

CDR3 loop: CASSASMAWGYTF. The DNA for the CDR3 is TGTGCCAGCAGCGCCAGTATGGCTTGGGGCTACACCTTC. The J gene is TRBJ1-2, the V gene TRBV7-2; D not certain. V lost 5 bases to trimming and J lost 8 bases, with 15 bases between them. The CDR3 consists of 13 residues. The germline V gene has CDR1 SGHTA and CDR2 FQGNSA. The full variable domain, in which reference TRBV7-2 and TRBJ1-2 provide the parts outside the CDR3, is GAGVSQSPSNKVTEKGKDVELRCDPISGHTALYWYRQSLGQGLEFLIYFQGNSAPDKSGLPSDRFSAERTGGSVSTLTIQRTQQEDSAVYLCASSASMAWGYTFGSGTRLTVV.

The V call is TRBV7-2, the J call TRBJ1-3, with 7 bases aligning to TRBD1. CDR3 length: 15 amino acids. Trimming took 3 bases from V and 0 from J; bases not matched to a gene: 2. Germline values: CDR1 SGHTA, CDR2 FQGNSA. CDR3 in amino acids: CASSFTGDSGNTIYF. DNA of the CDR3: TGTGCCAGCAGCTTTACAGGGGACTCTGGAAACACCATATATTTT.

The J gene is TRBJ1-1, the V gene TRBV7-9, with TRBD1 matching 8 bases. The CDR3 is 19 amino acids. Unmatched junction bases numbered 17, after V lost 4 bases and J lost 1 base. Per germline, CDR1 SEHNR and CDR2 FQNEAQ (reference sequence). The DNA of the CDR3 is TGTGCCAGCAGCTCCCCGAGGTCGACAGGGGCTATGAGGAACACTGAAGCTTTCTTT. It specifies CASSSPRSTGAMRNTEAFF.

This clone was seen a few times. V gene TRBV14 combines with J gene TRBJ1-3, with D possibly TRBD1 on 5 matching bases. The CDR3 is 16 amino acids. CDR1 and CDR2 (germline): SGHDN, FVKESK. Deletions cut 3 bases from V and 1 base from J, with 13 bases between. DNA for the CDR3: TGTGCCAGCAGCCAGCAAGGGGCAGCTTCTGGAAACACCATATATTTT. This sequence encodes CASSQQGAASGNTIYF.

The chain recombines TRBV9 with TRBJ2-5; 12 bases are shared with TRBD2. The germline CDR1 and CDR2 sequences are SGDLS and YYNGEE. The CDR3 spans 16 residues. With 2 bases clipped from V and 5 bases from J, the junction kept 7 bases outside the gene matches. The CDR3 reads CASSVKLAGGRETQYF. CDR3 DNA sequence: TGTGCCAGCAGCGTTAAACTAGCGGGAGGTCGTGAGACCCAGTACTTC.

In the case of this clone: The junction differs from germline at one of its ends, possibly a read error. Additional DNA sequences in this sample encode the identical CDR3. The rearrangement joins TRBV5-6 to TRBJ1-1; D unresolved. CDR1 is SGHDT and CDR2 is YYEEEE in the germline V gene. The length of the CDR3 is 14 residues. The CDR3 here is CASSRVLYYTEAFF. The CDR3 nucleotides are TGTGCCAGCAGCCGAGTACTGTACTACACTGAGGCTTTCTTT.

CDR3 sequence (DNA): TGTGCCAGTAGTGTCCGGGACAACCCATACGAGCAGTACGTC. Encoded protein: CASSVRDNPYEQYV. The V and J genes are TRBV19 and TRBJ2-7; maybe TRBD1 (6 bases). The V end lost 5 bases, the J end lost 4 bases, and 15 bases lay between the germline ends. The CDR3 contains 14 residues. From germline, CDR1 is LNHDA and CDR2 SQIVND (reference sequence).

V usage is TRBV2 and J usage is TRBJ1-1; D is undetermined. Trimming took 10 bases from V and 0 from J, leaving 15 bases between them. The germline gives CDR1 SNHLY, CDR2 FYNNEI. CDR3 length: 14 amino acids. The CDR3 DNA reads as TGTGCCACCGGTTGGGCGAATATGAACACTGAAGCTTTCTTT. Amino acid sequence: CATGWANMNTEAFF.

This sequence joins TRBV27 and TRBJ2-5; D not certain. This CDR3 has 14 amino acids. V lost 4 bases, J lost 6 bases, and 15 bases lay in between. From germline, CDR1 is MNHEY and CDR2 SMNVEV (reference sequence). CDR3 bases: TGTGCCAGCAGTTCCCCAGGATCCGAAAAGACCCAGTACTTC. Translated, it gives CASSSPGSEKTQYF.

The V gene is TRBV7-7, the J gene TRBJ2-1; 10 nucleotides agree with TRBD1. With V trimmed by 5 bases and J by 5 bases, 3 bases remained unmatched. Looked up from germline, CDR1 is SSHAT and CDR2 is FNYEAQ (reference sequence). This CDR3 has 14 amino acids. CDR3 coding DNA: TGTGCCAGCAGCCAGGGGACAGGGGACAATGAGCAGTTCTTC. Amino acid sequence: CASSQGTGDNEQFF.

This chain uses TRBV4-1 with TRBJ1-3, with 7 nucleotides matching TRBD1. Germline V CDR1 and CDR2: MGHRA, YSYEKL. The CDR3 extends over 17 amino acids. Germline trimming cut 2 bases from V and 3 bases from J; bases unmatched to any gene: 10. The CDR3 DNA is TGCGCCAGCAGCCAAATTAAGGACAGGATCGGTGGAAACACCATATATTTT. Its protein is CASSQIKDRIGGNTIYF.

The rearrangement uses TRBV19 and TRBJ1-1; 8 positions agree with TRBD1. The germline CDR1 and CDR2 sequences are LNHDA and SQIVND (reference sequence). This CDR3 contains 18 residues. Unmatched junction bases numbered 19, after V lost 6 bases and J lost 4 bases. Here the CDR3 reads CASRLSPVWTGPGTEAFF. Written as DNA, the CDR3 is TGTGCCAGTAGACTATCCCCCGTTTGGACAGGGCCGGGCACTGAAGCTTTCTTT.

This clone was recorded a few times. CDR3 in amino acids: CASSLGGGSGEDEQFF. As DNA, the CDR3 is TGCGCCAGCAGCTTGGGAGGGGGCTCGGGTGAGGATGAGCAGTTCTTC. This chain links TRBV5-1 with TRBJ2-1; 7 positions agree with TRBD1. The junction had 11 bases not matched to a gene; V was cut back by 0 bases and J by 8 bases. Germline CDR1 and CDR2: SGHRS and YFSETQ. The CDR3 is 16 residues long.

As DNA, the CDR3 is TGTGCCAGCAGCTTGGGACTCCGAAGGCTGTTTTTT. It is translated as CASSLGLRRLFF. This sequence joins TRBV6-5 and TRBJ1-4, with D tentatively TRBD1 (5 bases). V was clipped by 6 bases and J by 14 bases, with 16 bases between them. Germline V gives CDR1 MNHEY, CDR2 SVGAGI. This CDR3 contains 12 residues.

This chain connects TRBV7-9 to TRBJ2-3; 8 nucleotides agree with TRBD1. The CDR3 is 15 residues long. Germline values: CDR1 SEHNR, CDR2 FQNEAQ (reference sequence). With 2 bases clipped from V and 3 bases from J, the junction kept 4 bases outside the gene matches. CDR3 loop: CASSLQGAPTDTQYF. The CDR3 DNA reads TGTGCCAGCAGCTTACAGGGGGCGCCTACAGATACGCAGTATTTT.